What follows are 19 T cell receptor beta chains derived from one specimen sequenced in a study of T cell repertoires in cytomegalovirus infection. In TCRdb, the reads were re-called with MiXCR into one record per CDR3 protein. This sample has about 310,000 distinct CDR3 sequences, with about 9.1% found just once. The specimen was PBMCs. These receptors all stem from a human donor in good health (CMV status not recorded). Some clones in this sample may be carry-over from other donors' samples.

The table lists this clonotype with a count of one. The chain uses TRBV5-1 and TRBJ2-5; the D gene is possibly TRBD2 (5 bases). The V gene lost 1 base and the J gene lost 5 bases, with 15 bases spanning the gap. Germline V lookup: CDR1 SGHRS, CDR2 YFSETQ. The CDR3 loop spans 15 amino acids. Written as DNA, the CDR3 is TGCGCCAGCAGCTTGCGGGGTCGGGGTTCGGAGACCCAGTACTTC. Protein sequence: CASSLRGRGSETQYF.

The sample holds a few counts of this clonotype. The chain has TRBV7-9 and TRBJ2-7, with TRBD2 matching over 11 bases. Trimming took 5 bases from V and 0 from J; bases not matched to a gene: 9. The CDR3 extends over 17 amino acids. Germline V gene sequence: CDR1 SEHNR, CDR2 FQNEAQ (reference sequence). CDR3 DNA sequence: TGTGCCAGCAGCCCTCGATCACTAGCGGGGGTCTCCTACGAGCAGTACTTC. Amino acids: CASSPRSLAGVSYEQYF.

This clonotype was detected ten times or more. The V and J genes are TRBV25-1 and TRBJ2-3; 7 nucleotides align to TRBD2. V gave up 8 bases and J gave up 2 bases; unmatched junction bases: 7. CDR1 and CDR2 (germline): MGHDK, SYGVNS. The CDR3 loop spans 14 amino acids. The CDR3 here is CASSWGGNTDTQYF. DNA for the CDR3: TGTGCCAGCTCTTGGGGGGGGAACACAGATACGCAGTATTTT.

This clonotype came up a few times. This sequence joins TRBV7-9 and TRBJ1-2, with 7 bases fitting TRBD1. CDR3 size: 18 residues. Trimming at V came to 2 bases and at J to 1 base, leaving 13 bases not matched to a gene. Germline CDR1 is SEHNR and CDR2 is FQNEAQ (reference sequence). For the CDR3, the DNA is TGTGCCAGCAGCTTAAACAGGGGCGGACTCCTTCTTAACTATGGCTACACCTTC. Translating it yields CASSLNRGGLLLNYGYTF. Combining the CDR3 with reference TRBV7-9 and TRBJ1-2 gives the whole variable domain DTGVSQNPRHKITKRGQNVTFRCDPISEHNRLYWYRQTLGQGPEFLTYFQNEAQLEKSRLLSDRFSAERPKGSFSTLEIQRTEQGDSAMYLCASSLNRGGLLLNYGYTFGSGTRLTVV.

Concerning this clonotype: This may stem from a read error, because a much larger clone lies one nucleotide away. This chain connects TRBV5-1 to TRBJ2-3, with 7 nucleotides matching TRBD1. Germline values: CDR1 SGHRS, CDR2 YFSETQ. The CDR3 spans 15 residues. CDR3 DNA sequence: TGCGCCAGCAGCTCCGGACAGGCGATGACAGATACGCGGTATTTT. This translates into CASSSGQAMTDTRYF.

This clonotype was seen at least ten times. V usage is TRBV6-6 and J usage is TRBJ1-6; tentatively, D is TRBD1 (6 bases). Germline CDR1 reads MNHNY; CDR2 reads SVGAGI (reference sequence). The germline V and J ends were trimmed by 4 bases and 7 bases, with 14 bases remaining between them. The CDR3 runs 15 residues. CDR3 residues: CASSSQGWINSPLHF. DNA for the CDR3: TGTGCCAGCAGTTCACAGGGTTGGATAAATTCACCCCTCCACTTT.

This clonotype was found many times. The rearrangement uses TRBV5-1 and TRBJ2-3, with 7 bases aligning to TRBD2. The germline V gene has CDR1 SGHRS and CDR2 YFSETQ. V trimming: 4 bases; J trimming: 1 base; junction bases outside the gene matches: 6. This CDR3 is built from 15 residues. CDR3 amino acids: CASSPRSGGTDTQYF. DNA of the CDR3: TGCGCCAGCAGCCCCCGAAGCGGGGGCACAGATACGCAGTATTTT.

This clonotype appeared many times. The chain couples TRBV2 to TRBJ2-3, with 10 nucleotides matching TRBD2. The CDR3 loop spans 19 amino acids. From germline, CDR1 is SNHLY and CDR2 FYNNEI. Germline trimming cut 4 bases from V and 2 bases from J; bases unmatched to any gene: 15. CDR3: CASSVGVAGGLPSTDTQYF. As DNA, the CDR3 is TGTGCCAGCAGTGTAGGAGTAGCGGGGGGCCTCCCCTCCACAGATACGCAGTATTTT.

This clonotype occurred many times. The chain carries TRBV7-6 and TRBJ1-3; weak D call: TRBD1 (5 bases). This CDR3 contains 15 residues. Trimming took off 5 bases at V and 4 bases at J, with 15 bases between the two ends. Germline V gene data show CDR1 as SGHVS and CDR2 as FNYEAQ. CDR3 DNA sequence: TGTGCCAGCAGCGATCGCAGGGTATCAGGAAACACCATATATTTT. Translation: CASSDRRVSGNTIYF.

The V gene is TRBV19, the J gene TRBJ1-5, with D perhaps TRBD1 (6 bases). This CDR3 contains 15 residues. Trimming cost V 5 bases and J 2 bases, with 13 bases left between them. The germline V gene has CDR1 LNHDA and CDR2 SQIVND (reference sequence). CDR3 protein: CASSEGGHRNQPQHF. The DNA of the CDR3 is TGTGCCAGTAGTGAAGGGGGGCATCGCAATCAGCCCCAGCATTTT.

This clonotype was recorded at least ten times. This chain uses TRBV7-2 with TRBJ2-3; TRBD1 matches at 9 bases. CDR1 SGHTA and CDR2 FQGNSA come from the germline V gene. The V gene end was trimmed by 3 bases and the J gene end by 7 bases; junction bases not matched to a gene: 14. This CDR3 region has 17 residues. CDR3 region: CASSFSGTGYLAYTQYF. The CDR3 DNA reads as TGTGCCAGCAGCTTTTCCGGGACAGGGTACTTGGCATATACGCAGTATTTT.

This clonotype was counted ten times or more. This chain connects TRBV20-1 to TRBJ2-1, with TRBD2 as a possible D gene (7 bases). The CDR3 length is 13 residues. Per germline, CDR1 DFQATT and CDR2 SNEGSKA (reference sequence). V lost 5 bases, J lost 7 bases, and 15 bases lay in between. CDR3 sequence (DNA): TGCAGTGCTCCTGAGGGGGGGCGGAATGAGCAGTTCTTC. Encoded protein: CSAPEGGRNEQFF.

This clonotype was seen repeatedly, ten times or more. The chain uses TRBV11-3 and TRBJ2-5, with TRBD1 matching 8 bases. Germline assignment: CDR1 SGHNT and CDR2 YENEEA. V shed 5 bases and J 5 bases; nucleotides not matched to a gene: 7. The CDR3 has 14 amino acids. CDR3 bases: TGTGCCAGCAGCCGAAGGACAGGGACGGAGACCCAGTACTTC. Translation: CASSRRTGTETQYF. Variable domain in full (rest from reference TRBV11-3 and TRBJ2-5): EAGVVQSPRYKIIEKKQPVAFWCNPISGHNTLYWYLQNLGQGPELLIRYENEEAVDDSQLPKDRFSAERLKGVDSTLKIQPAELGDSAVYLCASSRRTGTETQYFGPGTRLLVL.

The table lists this clonotype with a few counts. This chain uses TRBV5-1 with TRBJ2-5; no definite D call. Trimming removed 2 bases at V and 5 bases at J, with 19 bases between. Germline V gene data show CDR1 as SGHRS and CDR2 as YFSETQ. This CDR3 has 16 residues. The CDR3 protein is CASSFGLVTLVETQYF. The CDR3 DNA reads TGCGCCAGCAGCTTTGGATTAGTAACCTTGGTGGAGACCCAGTACTTC.

This clonotype was found many times. The chain employs TRBV6-2 or TRBV6-3 and TRBJ2-2; D unresolved. The CDR3 runs to 13 residues. V shed 6 bases and J shed 5 bases, with 10 bases lying between them. Germline V gene data show CDR1 as MNHEY and CDR2 as SVGEGT. The CDR3 DNA reads as TGTGCCAGCAGACTCGACAAGACCGGGGAGCTGTTTTTT. Protein: CASRLDKTGELFF.

V gene TRBV20-1 combines with J gene TRBJ2-1; 9 bases agree with TRBD1. Trimming at V came to 6 bases and at J to 6 bases, leaving 12 bases not matched to a gene. There are 15 residues in the CDR3. In germline, CDR1 is DFQATT, CDR2 SNEGSKA (reference sequence). The CDR3 nucleotides are TGCAGTGCGCAGACCGGGACAGGGCTTTCCAATGAGCAGTTCTTC. Amino acids: CSAQTGTGLSNEQFF.

The chain links TRBV29-1 to TRBJ2-1; 11 bases line up with TRBD2. With 7 bases clipped from V and 7 bases from J, the junction kept 9 bases outside the gene matches. Germline V gene sequence: CDR1 SQVTM, CDR2 ANQGSEA. The CDR3 runs 14 residues. The CDR3 loop is CSADSGGAENEQFF. DNA of the CDR3: TGCAGCGCCGATAGCGGGGGGGCGGAGAATGAGCAGTTCTTC.

This clonotype showed up many times. The V and J genes are TRBV14 and TRBJ2-1; 8 positions match TRBD1. The CDR3 has 16 residues. J lost 3 bases, V lost 3 bases, and 7 bases had no gene match. Looked up from germline, CDR1 is SGHDN and CDR2 is FVKESK. CDR3 amino acids: CASSQPGTGFYNEQFF. In nucleotides, the CDR3 is TGTGCCAGCAGCCAGCCCGGGACAGGTTTCTACAATGAGCAGTTCTTC.

The table lists this clonotype with many counts. This chain joins TRBV6-2 or TRBV6-3 and TRBJ2-7, with D unclear. CDR3 size: 15 residues. Trimming took off 0 bases at V and 2 bases at J, with 11 bases between the two ends. CDR1 and CDR2 (germline): MNHEY, SVGEGT. CDR3 DNA sequence: TGTGCCAGCAGTTACTCCGGCAGTTTCCCCTACGAGCAGTACGTC. Protein product: CASSYSGSFPYEQYV.